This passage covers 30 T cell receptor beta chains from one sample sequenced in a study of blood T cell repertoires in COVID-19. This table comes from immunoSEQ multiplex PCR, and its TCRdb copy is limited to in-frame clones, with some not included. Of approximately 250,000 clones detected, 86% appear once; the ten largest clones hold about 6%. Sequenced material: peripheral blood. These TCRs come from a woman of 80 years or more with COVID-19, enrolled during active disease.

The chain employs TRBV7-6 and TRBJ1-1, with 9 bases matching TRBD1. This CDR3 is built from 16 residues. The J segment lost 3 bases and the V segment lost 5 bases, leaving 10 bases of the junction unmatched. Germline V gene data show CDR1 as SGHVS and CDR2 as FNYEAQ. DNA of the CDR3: TGTGCCAGCAGCCTCGGGACAGGGAATGGATACACTGAAGCTTTCTTT. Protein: CASSLGTGNGYTEAFF.

CDR3 sequence reads: CASSRDSSGKLFF. As DNA, the CDR3 is TGTGCCAGCAGCCGGGACAGCTCTGGAAAACTGTTTTTT. The chain carries TRBV7-9 and TRBJ1-4, with 7 bases fitting TRBD1. Looked up from germline, CDR1 is SEHNR and CDR2 is FQNEAQ (reference sequence). J gave up 10 bases and V 5 bases, and 7 bases lay outside the gene matches. This CDR3 contains 13 residues.

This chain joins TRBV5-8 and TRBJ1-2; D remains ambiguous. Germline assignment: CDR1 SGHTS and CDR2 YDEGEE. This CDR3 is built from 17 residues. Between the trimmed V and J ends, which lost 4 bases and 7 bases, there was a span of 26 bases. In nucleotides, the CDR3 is TGTGCCAGCAGCCTCGTCCGGATCGCTTCGGTAGCGAGTGGCTACACCTTC. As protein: CASSLVRIASVASGYTF.

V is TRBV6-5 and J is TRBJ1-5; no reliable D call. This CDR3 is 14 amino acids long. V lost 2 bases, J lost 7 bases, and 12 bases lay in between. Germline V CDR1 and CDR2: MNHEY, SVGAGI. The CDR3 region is CASSYGQPPQPQHF. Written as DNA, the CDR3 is TGTGCCAGCAGTTACGGGCAGCCTCCCCAGCCCCAGCATTTT.

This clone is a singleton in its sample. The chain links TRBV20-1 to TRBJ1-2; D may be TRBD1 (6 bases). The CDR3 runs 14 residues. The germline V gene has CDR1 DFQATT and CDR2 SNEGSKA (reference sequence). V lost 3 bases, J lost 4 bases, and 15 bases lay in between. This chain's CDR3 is CSASTGLSSYGYTF. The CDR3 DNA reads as TGCAGTGCTAGTACAGGGCTTAGCAGCTATGGCTACACCTTC.

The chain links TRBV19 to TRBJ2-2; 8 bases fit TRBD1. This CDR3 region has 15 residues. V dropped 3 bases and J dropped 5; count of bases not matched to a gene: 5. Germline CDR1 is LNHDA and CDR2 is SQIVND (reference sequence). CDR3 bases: TGTGCCAGTAGTATCGGACAGGGTCGTACCGGGGAGCTGTTTTTT. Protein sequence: CASSIGQGRTGELFF.

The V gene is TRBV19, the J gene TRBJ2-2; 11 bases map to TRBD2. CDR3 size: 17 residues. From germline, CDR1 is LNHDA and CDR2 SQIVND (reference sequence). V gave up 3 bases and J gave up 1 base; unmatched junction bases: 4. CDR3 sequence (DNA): TGTGCCAGTAGTATTGGGCTAGCGGGGGGGAACACCGGGGAGCTGTTTTTT. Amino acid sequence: CASSIGLAGGNTGELFF.

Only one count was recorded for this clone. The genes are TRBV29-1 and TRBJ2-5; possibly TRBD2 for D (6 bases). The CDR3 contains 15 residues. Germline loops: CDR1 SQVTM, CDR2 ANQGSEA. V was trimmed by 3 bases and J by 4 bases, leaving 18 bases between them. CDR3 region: CSVDSHLRRGETQYF. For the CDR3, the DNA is TGCAGCGTTGATTCCCACCTGAGGAGGGGAGAGACCCAGTACTTC.

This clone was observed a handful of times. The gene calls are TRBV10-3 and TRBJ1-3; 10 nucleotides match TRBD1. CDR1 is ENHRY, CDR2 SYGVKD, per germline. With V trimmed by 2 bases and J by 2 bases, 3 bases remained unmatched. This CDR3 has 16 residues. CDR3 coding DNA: TGTGCCATCAGTGAGGGGGACAGGGGAGCTGGAAACACCATATATTTT. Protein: CAISEGDRGAGNTIYF.

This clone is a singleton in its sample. CDR3 amino acids: CASSLELREEQFF. Written as DNA, the CDR3 is TGTGCCAGCAGCTTAGAACTTCGAGAAGAGCAGTTCTTC. The genes are TRBV7-8 and TRBJ2-1; no firm D call. Germline-derived CDR1 and CDR2 are SGHVS and FQNEAQ. This CDR3 has 13 residues. The V gene lost 1 base and the J gene lost 10 bases, with 11 bases spanning the gap.

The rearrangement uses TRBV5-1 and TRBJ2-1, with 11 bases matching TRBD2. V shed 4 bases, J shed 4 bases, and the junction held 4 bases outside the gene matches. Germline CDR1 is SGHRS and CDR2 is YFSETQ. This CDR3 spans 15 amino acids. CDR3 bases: TGCGCCAGCAGCCCGACTAGCGGGACTTACAATGAGCAGTTCTTC. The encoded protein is CASSPTSGTYNEQFF.

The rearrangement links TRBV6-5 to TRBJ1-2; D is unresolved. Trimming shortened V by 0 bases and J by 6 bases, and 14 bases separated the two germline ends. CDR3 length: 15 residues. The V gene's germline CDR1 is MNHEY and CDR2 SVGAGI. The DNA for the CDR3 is TGTGCCAGCAGTTACTCACTAGGAGTAACTAATGGCTACACCTTC. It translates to CASSYSLGVTNGYTF.

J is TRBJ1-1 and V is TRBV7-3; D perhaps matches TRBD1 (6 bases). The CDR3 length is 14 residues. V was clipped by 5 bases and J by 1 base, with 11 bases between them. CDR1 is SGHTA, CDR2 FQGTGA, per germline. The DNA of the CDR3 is TGTGCCAGCAGCCCGGGACATCCGAACACTGAAGCTTTCTTT. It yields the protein CASSPGHPNTEAFF.

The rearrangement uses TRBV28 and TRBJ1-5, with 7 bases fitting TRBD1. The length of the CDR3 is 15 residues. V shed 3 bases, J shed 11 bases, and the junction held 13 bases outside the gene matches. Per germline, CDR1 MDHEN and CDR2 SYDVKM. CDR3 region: CASSLQIGGLAAQHF. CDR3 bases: TGTGCCAGCAGTTTGCAGATAGGGGGCCTGGCGGCCCAGCATTTT.

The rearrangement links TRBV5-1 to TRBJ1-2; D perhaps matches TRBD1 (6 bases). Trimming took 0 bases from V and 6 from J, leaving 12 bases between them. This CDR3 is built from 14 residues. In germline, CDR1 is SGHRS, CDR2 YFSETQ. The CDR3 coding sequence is TGCGCCAGCAGCTTGGGACAGGTTGGGGATGGCTACACCTTC. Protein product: CASSLGQVGDGYTF.

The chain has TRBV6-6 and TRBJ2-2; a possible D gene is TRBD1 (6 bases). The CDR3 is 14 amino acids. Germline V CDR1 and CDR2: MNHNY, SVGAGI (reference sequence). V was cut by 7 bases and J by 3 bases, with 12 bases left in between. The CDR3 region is CASKRDIDTGELFF. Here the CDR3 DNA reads TGTGCCAGCAAGAGGGACATTGACACCGGGGAGCTGTTTTTT.

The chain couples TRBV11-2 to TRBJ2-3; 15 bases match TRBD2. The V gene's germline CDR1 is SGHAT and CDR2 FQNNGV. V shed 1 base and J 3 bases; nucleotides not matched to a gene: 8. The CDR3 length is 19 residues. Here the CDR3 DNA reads TGTGCCAGCAGCTTAGTCGGACTAGCGGGGGGGCGTGGTACAGATACGCAGTATTTT. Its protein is CASSLVGLAGGRGTDTQYF.

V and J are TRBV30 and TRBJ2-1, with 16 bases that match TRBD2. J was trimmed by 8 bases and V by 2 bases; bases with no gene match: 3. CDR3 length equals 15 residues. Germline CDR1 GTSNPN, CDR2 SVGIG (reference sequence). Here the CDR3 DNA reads TGTGCCTGGAGTACCGGGACTAGCGGGGGGGATGAGCAGTTCTTC. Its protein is CAWSTGTSGGDEQFF. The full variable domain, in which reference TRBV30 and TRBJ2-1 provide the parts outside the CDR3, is SQTIHQWPATLVQPVGSPLSLECTVEGTSNPNLYWYRQAAGRGLQLLFYSVGIGQISSEVPQNLSASRPQDRQFILSSKKLLLSDSGFYLCAWSTGTSGGDEQFFGPGTRLTVL.

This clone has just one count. The CDR3 bases are TGTGCCAGCGCTACGGGTTTATCCTACAATGAGCAGTTCTTC. Translating gives CASATGLSYNEQFF. This rearrangement joins TRBV9 to TRBJ2-1; D gene ambiguous. The germline V gene has CDR1 SGDLS and CDR2 YYNGEE. V dropped 7 bases and J dropped 1 base, with 12 bases sitting between them. CDR3 length equals 14 residues.

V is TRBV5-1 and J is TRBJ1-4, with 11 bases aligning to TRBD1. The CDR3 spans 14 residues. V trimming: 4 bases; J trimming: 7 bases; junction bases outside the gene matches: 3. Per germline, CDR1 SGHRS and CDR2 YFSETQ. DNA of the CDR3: TGCGCCAGCAGCCTAGGACAGGGGGCTGAAAAACTGTTTTTT. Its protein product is CASSLGQGAEKLFF.

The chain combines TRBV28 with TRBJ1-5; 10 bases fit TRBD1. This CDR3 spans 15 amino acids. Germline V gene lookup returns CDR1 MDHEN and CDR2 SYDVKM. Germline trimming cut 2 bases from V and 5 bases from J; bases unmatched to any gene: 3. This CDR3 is CASSLGTGDYQPQHF. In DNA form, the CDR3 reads TGTGCCAGCAGTTTAGGGACAGGGGACTATCAGCCCCAGCATTTT.

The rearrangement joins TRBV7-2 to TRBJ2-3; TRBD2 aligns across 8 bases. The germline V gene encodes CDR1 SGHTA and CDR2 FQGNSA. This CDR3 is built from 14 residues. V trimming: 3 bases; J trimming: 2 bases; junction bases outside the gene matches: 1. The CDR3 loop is CASSLGLVTDTQYF. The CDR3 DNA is TGTGCCAGCAGCTTGGGACTAGTCACAGATACGCAGTATTTT.

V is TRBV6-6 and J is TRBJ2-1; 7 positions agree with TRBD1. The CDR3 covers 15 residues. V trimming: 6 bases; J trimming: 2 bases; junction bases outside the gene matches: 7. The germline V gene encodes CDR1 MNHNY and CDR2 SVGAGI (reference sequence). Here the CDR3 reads CASSLQGRTYNEQFF. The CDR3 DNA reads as TGTGCCAGCAGCCTACAGGGGCGAACCTACAATGAGCAGTTCTTC.

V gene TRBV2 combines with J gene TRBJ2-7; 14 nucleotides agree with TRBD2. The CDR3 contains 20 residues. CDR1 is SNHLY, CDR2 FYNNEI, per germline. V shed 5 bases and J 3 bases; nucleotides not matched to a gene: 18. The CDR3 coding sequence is TGTGCCAGCAGTCTCCTTACCCCCGGGACTAGCGGGGGTTACCACTACGAGCAGTACTTC. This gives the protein CASSLLTPGTSGGYHYEQYF. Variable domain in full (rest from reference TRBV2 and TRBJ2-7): EPEVTQTPSHQVTQMGQEVILRCVPISNHLYFYWYRQILGQKVEFLVSFYNNEISEKSEIFDDQFSVERPDGSNFTLKIRSTKLEDSAMYFCASSLLTPGTSGGYHYEQYFGPGTRLTVT.

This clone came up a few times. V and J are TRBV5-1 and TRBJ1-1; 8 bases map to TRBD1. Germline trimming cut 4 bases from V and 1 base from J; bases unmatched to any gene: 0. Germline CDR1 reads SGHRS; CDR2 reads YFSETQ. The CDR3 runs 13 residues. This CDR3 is CASSDRGNTEAFF. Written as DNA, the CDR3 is TGCGCCAGCAGCGACAGGGGGAACACTGAAGCTTTCTTT.

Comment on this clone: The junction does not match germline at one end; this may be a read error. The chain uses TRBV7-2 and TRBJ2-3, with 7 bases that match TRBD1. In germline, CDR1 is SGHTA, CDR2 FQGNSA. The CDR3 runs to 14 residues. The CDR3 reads CAGSFQGEEYTQYF. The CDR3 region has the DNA TGTGCCGGCAGCTTCCAGGGGGAAGAATATACGCAGTATTTT. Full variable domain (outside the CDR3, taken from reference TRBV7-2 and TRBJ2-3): GAGVSQSPSNKVTEKGKDVELRCDPISGHTALYWYRQSLGQGLEFLIYFQGNSAPDKSGLPSDRFSAERTGGSVSTLTIQRTQQEDSAVYLCAGSFQGEEYTQYFGPGTRLTVL.

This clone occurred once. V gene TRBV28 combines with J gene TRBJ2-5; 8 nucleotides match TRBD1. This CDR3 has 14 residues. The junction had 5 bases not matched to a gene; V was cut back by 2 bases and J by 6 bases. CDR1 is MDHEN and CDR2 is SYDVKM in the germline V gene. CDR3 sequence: CASSLRTGLKTQYF. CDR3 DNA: TGTGCCAGCAGTTTAAGGACAGGGCTAAAGACCCAGTACTTC.

The CDR3 DNA reads as TGTGCCAGCAGCTTACGTTCTGAAGCTTTCTTT. Its translation is CASSLRSEAFF. This chain connects TRBV7-8 to TRBJ1-1; no clear D gene. Germline V gene lookup returns CDR1 SGHVS and CDR2 FQNEAQ. V shed 2 bases and J shed 6 bases, with 4 bases lying between them. The CDR3 is 11 amino acids.

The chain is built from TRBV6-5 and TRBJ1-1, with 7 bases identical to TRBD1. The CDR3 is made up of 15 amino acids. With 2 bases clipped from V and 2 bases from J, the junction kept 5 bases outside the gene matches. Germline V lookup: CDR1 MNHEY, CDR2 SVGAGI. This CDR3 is CASSYDRQGNTEAFF. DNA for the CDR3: TGTGCCAGCAGTTACGACCGACAGGGAAACACTGAAGCTTTCTTT.

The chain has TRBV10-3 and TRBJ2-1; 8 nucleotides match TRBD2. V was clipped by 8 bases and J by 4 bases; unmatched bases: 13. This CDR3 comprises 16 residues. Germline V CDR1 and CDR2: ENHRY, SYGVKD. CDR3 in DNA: TGTGCCATCGATGGAGCGGGGGCCTCTATATACAATGAGCAGTTCTTC. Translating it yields CAIDGAGASIYNEQFF.